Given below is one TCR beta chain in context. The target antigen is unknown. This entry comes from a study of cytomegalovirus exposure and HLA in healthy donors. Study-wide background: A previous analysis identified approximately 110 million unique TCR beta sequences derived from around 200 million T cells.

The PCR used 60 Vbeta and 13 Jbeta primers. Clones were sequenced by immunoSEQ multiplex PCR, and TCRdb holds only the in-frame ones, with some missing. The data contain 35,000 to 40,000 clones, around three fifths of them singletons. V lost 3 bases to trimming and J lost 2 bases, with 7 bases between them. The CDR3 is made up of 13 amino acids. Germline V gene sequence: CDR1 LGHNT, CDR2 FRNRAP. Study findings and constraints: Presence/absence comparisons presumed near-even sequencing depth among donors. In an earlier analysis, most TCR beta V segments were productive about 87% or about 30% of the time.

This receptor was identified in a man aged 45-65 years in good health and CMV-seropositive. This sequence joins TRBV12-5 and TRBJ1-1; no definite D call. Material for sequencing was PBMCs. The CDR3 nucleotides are TGTGCTAGTGGTTTAAATATTAACACTGAAGCTTTCTTT. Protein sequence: CASGLNINTEAFF. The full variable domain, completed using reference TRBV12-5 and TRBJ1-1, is DARVTQTPRHKVTEMGQEVTMRCQPILGHNTVFWYRQTMMQGLELLAYFRNRAPLDDSGMPKDRFSAEMPDATLATLKIQPSEPRDSAVYFCASGLNINTEAFFGQGTRLTVV.